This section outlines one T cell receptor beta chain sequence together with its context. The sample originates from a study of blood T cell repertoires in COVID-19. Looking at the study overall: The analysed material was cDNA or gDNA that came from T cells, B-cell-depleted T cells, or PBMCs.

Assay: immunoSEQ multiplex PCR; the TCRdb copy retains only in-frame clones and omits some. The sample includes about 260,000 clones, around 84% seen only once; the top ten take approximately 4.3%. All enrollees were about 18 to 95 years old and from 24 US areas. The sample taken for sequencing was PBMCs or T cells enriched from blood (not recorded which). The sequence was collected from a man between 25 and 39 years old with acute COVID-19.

The CDR3 DNA reads as TGTGCCAGCAGTATGTCTCGGGGGGATCAAGAGACCCAGTACTTC. Translation gives CASSMSRGDQETQYF. The V gene is TRBV6-5, the J gene TRBJ2-5, with TRBD2 matching 7 bases. Germline CDR1 and CDR2: MNHEY and SVGAGI. The CDR3 is 15 amino acids. J was trimmed by 2 bases and V by 5 bases; bases with no gene match: 8.